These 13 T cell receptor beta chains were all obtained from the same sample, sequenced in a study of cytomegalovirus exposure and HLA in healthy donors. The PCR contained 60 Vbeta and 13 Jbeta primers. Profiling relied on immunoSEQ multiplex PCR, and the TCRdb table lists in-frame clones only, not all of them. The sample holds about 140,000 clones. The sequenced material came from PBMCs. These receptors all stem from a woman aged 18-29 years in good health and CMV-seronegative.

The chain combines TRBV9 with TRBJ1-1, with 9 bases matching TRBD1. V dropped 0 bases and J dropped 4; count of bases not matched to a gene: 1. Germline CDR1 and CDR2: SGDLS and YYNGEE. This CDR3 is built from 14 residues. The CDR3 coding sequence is TGTGCCAGCAGCGTAGGGACAGGGGCCACTGAAGCTTTCTTT. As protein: CASSVGTGATEAFF.

CDR3 coding DNA: TGTGCCAGCAGCCTACAAAACACAGGGAATCTCGCCGGGGAGCTGTTTTTT. Protein sequence: CASSLQNTGNLAGELFF. The rearrangement joins TRBV13 to TRBJ2-2, with a weak D call TRBD1 (6 bases). The CDR3 is made up of 17 amino acids. Trimming took 5 bases from V and 6 from J, leaving 22 bases between them. Germline V gene lookup returns CDR1 PRHDT and CDR2 FYEKMQ (reference sequence). Full variable domain (remainder filled in from reference TRBV13 and TRBJ2-2): AAGVIQSPRHLIKEKRETATLKCYPIPRHDTVYWYQQGPGQDPQFLISFYEKMQSDKGSIPDRFSAQQFSDYHSELNMSSLELGDSALYFCASSLQNTGNLAGELFFGEGSRLTVL.

In DNA, the CDR3 is TGTGCCAGCAGCTTTGGGACAGGGGGCATCTACGAGCAGTACTTC. Translation gives CASSFGTGGIYEQYF. This chain uses TRBV7-9 with TRBJ2-7; 12 bases fit TRBD1. Germline V gives CDR1 SEHNR, CDR2 FQNEAQ (reference sequence). V trimming: 3 bases; J trimming: 3 bases; junction bases outside the gene matches: 3. The CDR3 sequence is 15 residues long.

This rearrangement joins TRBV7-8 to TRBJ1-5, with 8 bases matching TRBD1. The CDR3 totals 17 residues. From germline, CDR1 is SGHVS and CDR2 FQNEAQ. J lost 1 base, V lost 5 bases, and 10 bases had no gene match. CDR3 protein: CASSVTVQGASNQPQHF. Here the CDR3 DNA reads TGTGCCAGCAGCGTGACAGTTCAGGGGGCGAGCAATCAGCCCCAGCATTTT.

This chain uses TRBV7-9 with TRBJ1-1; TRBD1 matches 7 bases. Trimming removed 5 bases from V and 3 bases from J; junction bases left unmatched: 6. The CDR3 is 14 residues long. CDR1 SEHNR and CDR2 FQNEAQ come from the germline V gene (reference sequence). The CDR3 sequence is CASSTQGYYTEAFF. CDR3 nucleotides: TGTGCCAGCAGCACACAGGGGTATTACACTGAAGCTTTCTTT.

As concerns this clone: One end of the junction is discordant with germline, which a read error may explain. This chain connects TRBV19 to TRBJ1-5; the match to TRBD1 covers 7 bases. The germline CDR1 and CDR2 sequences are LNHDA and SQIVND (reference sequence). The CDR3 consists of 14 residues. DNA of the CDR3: TGTGCCAGTAGGACGACAGGGCCAAATCAGCCCCAGCGTTTT. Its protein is CASRTTGPNQPQRF.

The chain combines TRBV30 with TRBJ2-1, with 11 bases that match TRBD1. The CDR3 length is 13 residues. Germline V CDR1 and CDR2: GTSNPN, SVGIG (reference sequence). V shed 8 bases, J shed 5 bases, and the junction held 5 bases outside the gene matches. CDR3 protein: CAGDRGLDNEQFF. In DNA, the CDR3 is TGTGCCGGGGACAGGGGGTTGGACAATGAGCAGTTCTTC.

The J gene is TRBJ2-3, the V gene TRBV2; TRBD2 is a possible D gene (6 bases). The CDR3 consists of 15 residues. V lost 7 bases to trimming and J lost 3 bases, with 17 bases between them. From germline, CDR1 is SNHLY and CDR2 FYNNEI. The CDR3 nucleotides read TGTGCCAGCAATCGGGAGAAACAACAAACAGATACGCAGTATTTT. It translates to CASNREKQQTDTQYF.

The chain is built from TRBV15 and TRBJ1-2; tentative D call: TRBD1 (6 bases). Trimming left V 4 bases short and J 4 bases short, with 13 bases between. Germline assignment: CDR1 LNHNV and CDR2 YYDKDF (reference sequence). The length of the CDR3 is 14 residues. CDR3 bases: TGTGCCACCAGCACCGACAGGACGGGCTATGGCTACACCTTC. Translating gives CATSTDRTGYGYTF.

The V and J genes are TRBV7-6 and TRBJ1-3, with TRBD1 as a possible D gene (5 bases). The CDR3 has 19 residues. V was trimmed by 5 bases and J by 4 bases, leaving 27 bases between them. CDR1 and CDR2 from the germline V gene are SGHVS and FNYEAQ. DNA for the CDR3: TGTGCCAGCAGCCCGGGGGTAATTTATCAGGGAGCGAAAGGAAACACCATATATTTT. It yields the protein CASSPGVIYQGAKGNTIYF.

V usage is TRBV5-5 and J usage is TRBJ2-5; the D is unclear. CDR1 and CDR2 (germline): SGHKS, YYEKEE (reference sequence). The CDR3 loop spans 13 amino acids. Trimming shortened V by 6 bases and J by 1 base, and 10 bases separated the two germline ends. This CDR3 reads CASTIGVQETQYF. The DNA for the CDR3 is TGTGCCAGCACCATCGGAGTCCAAGAGACCCAGTACTTC. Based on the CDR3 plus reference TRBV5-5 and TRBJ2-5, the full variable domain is DAGVTQSPTHLIKTRGQQVTLRCSPISGHKSVSWYQQVLGQGPQFIFQYYEKEERGRGNFPDRFSARQFPNYSSELNVNALLLGDSALYLCASTIGVQETQYFGPGTRLLVL.

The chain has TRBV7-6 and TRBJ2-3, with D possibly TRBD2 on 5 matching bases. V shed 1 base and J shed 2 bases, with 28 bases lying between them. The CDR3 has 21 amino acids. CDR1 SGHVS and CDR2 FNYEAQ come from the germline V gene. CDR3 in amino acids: CASSLGIMGLEGLALTDTQYF. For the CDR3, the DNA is TGTGCCAGCAGCTTAGGGATAATGGGTCTAGAGGGCTTAGCACTCACAGATACGCAGTATTTT.

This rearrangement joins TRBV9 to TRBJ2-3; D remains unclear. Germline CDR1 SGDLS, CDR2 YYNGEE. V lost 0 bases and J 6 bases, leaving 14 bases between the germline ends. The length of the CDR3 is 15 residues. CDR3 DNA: TGTGCCAGCAGCGTAGACACCTCCGTGATGGATACGCAGTATTTT. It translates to CASSVDTSVMDTQYF.